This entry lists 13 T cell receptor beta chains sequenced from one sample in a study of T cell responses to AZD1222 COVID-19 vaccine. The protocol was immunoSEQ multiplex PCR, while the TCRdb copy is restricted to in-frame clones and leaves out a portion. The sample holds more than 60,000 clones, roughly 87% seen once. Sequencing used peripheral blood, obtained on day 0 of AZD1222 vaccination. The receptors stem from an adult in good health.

This CDR3 reads CASSLTERTGGTNYGYTF. The DNA for the CDR3 is TGTGCCAGCAGCTTAACGGAGAGGACAGGAGGAACTAACTATGGCTACACCTTC. This chain uses TRBV7-6 with TRBJ1-2; 7 bases are a match to TRBD1. CDR3 length: 18 amino acids. Trimming at V came to 2 bases and at J to 0 bases, leaving 12 bases not matched to a gene. The germline gives CDR1 SGHVS, CDR2 FNYEAQ.

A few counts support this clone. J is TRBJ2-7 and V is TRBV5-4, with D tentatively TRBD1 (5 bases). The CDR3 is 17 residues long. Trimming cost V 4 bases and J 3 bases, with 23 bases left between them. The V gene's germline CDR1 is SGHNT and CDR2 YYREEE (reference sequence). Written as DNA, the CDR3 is TGTGCCAGCAGCATGGCCCGAAGGGGCCAGGAGATCTACGAGCAGTACTTC. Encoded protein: CASSMARRGQEIYEQYF.

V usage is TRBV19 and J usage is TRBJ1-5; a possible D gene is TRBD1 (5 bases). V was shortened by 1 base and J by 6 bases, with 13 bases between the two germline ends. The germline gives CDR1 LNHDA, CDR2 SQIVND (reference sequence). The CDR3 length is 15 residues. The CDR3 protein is CASSIAGGSSQPQHF. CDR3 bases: TGTGCCAGTAGTATAGCTGGGGGTAGTAGTCAGCCCCAGCATTTT. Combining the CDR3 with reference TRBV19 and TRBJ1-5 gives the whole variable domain DGGITQSPKYLFRKEGQNVTLSCEQNLNHDAMYWYRQDPGQGLRLIYYSQIVNDFQKGDIAEGYSVSREKKESFPLTVTSAQKNPTAFYLCASSIAGGSSQPQHFGDGTRLSIL.

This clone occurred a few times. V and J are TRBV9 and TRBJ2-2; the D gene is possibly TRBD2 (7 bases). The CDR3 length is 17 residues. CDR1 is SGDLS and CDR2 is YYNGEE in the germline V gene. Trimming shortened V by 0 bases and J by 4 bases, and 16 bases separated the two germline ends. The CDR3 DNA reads TGTGCCAGCAGCGTAGACATAGGGGGGGGTCCCACCGGGGAGCTGTTTTTT. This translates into CASSVDIGGGPTGELFF. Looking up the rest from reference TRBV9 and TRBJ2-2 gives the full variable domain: DSGVTQTPKHLITATGQRVTLRCSPRSGDLSVYWYQQSLDQGLQFLIQYYNGEERAKGNILERFSAQQFPDLHSELNLSSLELGDSALYFCASSVDIGGGPTGELFFGEGSRLTVL.

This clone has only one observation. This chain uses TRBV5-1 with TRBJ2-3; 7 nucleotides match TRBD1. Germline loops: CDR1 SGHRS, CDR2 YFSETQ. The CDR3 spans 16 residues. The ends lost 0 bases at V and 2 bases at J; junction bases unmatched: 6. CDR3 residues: CASSLEGRGTTDTQYF. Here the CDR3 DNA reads TGCGCCAGCAGCTTGGAGGGCAGGGGGACCACAGATACGCAGTATTTT.

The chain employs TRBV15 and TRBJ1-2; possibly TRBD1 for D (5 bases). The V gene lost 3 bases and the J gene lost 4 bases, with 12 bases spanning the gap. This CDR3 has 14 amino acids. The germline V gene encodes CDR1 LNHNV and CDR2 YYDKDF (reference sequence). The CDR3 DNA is TGTGCCACCAGCAGGGACGAGGGGTCCTATGGCTACACCTTC. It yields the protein CATSRDEGSYGYTF.

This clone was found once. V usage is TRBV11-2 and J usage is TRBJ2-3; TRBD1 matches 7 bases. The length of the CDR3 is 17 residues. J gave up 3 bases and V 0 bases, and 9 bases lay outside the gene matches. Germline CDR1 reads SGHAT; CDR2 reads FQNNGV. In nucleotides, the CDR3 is TGTGCCAGCAGCTTAGATGCCCGACAGGGAAGAACAGATACGCAGTATTTT. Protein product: CASSLDARQGRTDTQYF. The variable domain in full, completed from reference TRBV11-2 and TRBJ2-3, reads EAGVAQSPRYKIIEKRQSVAFWCNPISGHATLYWYQQILGQGPKLLIQFQNNGVVDDSQLPKDRFSAERLKGVDSTLKIQPAKLEDSAVYLCASSLDARQGRTDTQYFGPGTRLTVL.

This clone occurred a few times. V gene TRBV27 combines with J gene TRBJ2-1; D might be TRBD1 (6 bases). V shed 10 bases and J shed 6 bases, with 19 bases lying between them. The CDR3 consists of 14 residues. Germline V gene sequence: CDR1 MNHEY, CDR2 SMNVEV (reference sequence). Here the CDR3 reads CATRQSRGFNEQFF. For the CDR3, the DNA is TGTGCCACAAGACAGTCCAGGGGATTCAATGAGCAGTTCTTC.

Here the CDR3 DNA reads TGCGCCAGCACTAAGGGAGGGGCCGTAATAGGAGAGCAGTACTTC. Its protein product is CASTKGGAVIGEQYF. The chain is built from TRBV5-1 and TRBJ2-7; TRBD2 agrees at 7 bases. The CDR3 contains 15 residues. V lost 6 bases, J lost 7 bases, and 16 bases stayed unmatched. Germline V gene sequence: CDR1 SGHRS, CDR2 YFSETQ. Looking up the rest from reference TRBV5-1 and TRBJ2-7 gives the full variable domain: KAGVTQTPRYLIKTRGQQVTLSCSPISGHRSVSWYQQTPGQGLQFLFEYFSETQRNKGNFPGRFSGRQFSNSRSEMNVSTLELGDSALYLCASTKGGAVIGEQYFGPGTRLTVT.

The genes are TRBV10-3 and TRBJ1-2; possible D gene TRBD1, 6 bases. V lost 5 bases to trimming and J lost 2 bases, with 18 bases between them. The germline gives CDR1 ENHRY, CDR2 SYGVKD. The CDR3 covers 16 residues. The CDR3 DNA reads TGTGCCATCAGTTCCACACACGGACAGACAAACTATGGCTACACCTTC. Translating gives CAISSTHGQTNYGYTF.

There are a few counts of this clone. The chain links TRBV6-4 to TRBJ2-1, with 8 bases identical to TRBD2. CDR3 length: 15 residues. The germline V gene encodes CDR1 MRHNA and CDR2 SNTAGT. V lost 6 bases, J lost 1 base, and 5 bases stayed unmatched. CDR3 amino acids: CASSPLAGSYNEQFF. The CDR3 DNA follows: TGTGCCAGCAGCCCGCTAGCGGGTTCCTACAATGAGCAGTTCTTC.

CDR3 DNA sequence: TGTGCCAGCAGCTTAAAAATACAGGGCGAGCCCTTCGGGGGCTACGAGCAGTACTTC. Translating it yields CASSLKIQGEPFGGYEQYF. The chain recombines TRBV7-9 with TRBJ2-7; D might be TRBD1 or TRBD2, each matching 6 bases. The CDR3 is 19 residues long. Trimming cost V 2 bases and J 3 bases, with 26 bases left between them. CDR1 is SEHNR, CDR2 FQNEAQ, per germline (reference sequence).

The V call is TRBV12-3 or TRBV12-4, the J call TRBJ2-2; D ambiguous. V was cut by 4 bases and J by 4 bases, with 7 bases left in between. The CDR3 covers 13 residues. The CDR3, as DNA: TGTGCCAGCAGTTGGACGGGCACCGGGGAGCTGTTTTTT. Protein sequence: CASSWTGTGELFF.